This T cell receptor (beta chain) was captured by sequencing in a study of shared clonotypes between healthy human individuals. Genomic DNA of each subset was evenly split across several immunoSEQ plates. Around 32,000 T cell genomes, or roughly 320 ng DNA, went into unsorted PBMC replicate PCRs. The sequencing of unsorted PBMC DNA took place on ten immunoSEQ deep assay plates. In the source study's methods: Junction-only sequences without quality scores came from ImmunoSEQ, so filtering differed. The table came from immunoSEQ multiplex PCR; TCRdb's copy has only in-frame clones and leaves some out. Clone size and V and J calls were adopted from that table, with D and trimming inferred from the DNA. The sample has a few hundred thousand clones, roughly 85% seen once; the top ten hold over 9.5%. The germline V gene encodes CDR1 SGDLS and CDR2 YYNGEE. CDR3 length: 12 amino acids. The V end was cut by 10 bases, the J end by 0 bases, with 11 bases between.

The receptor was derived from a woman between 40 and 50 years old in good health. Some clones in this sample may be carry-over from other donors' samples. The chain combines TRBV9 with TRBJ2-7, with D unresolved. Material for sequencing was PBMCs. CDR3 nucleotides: TGTGCCGAGACCCGCCTCTCCTACGAGCAGTACTTC. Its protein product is CAETRLSYEQYF.